A selection of T cell receptor beta chains follows, all from one sample in a study of identical twins. TCRdb reprocessed the 5' RACE reads via MiXCR and lists one record per CDR3 protein. The table shows more than 400,000 distinct CDR3 sequences, with roughly 15% occurring only once. This sample also belongs to another study, concerning yellow fever vaccine responses in identical twins.

Sequencing input: CD4+ T cells sorted from blood. Source of these receptors: a woman between 18 and 29 years old in good health. Each CDR3 is given with its conserved first and last residue. Fields, in order: J gene, V gene, clone size, D gene, CDR3 protein, CDR3 DNA. D genes are given only for firm matches. The size of a clone is reported for some rows only, either as once, few or many, or as a class for expanded clones.

TRBJ1-1,TRBV6-1,few,NA,CASSEARSLNTEAFF,TGTGCCAGCAGTGAAGCGCGCAGCTTGAACACTGAAGCTTTCTTT
TRBJ2-3,TRBV9,NA,TRBD1,CASSPPGQGALADTQYF,TGTGCCAGCAGCCCCCCCGGACAGGGGGCGTTGGCAGATACGCAGTATTTT
TRBJ2-7,TRBV10-3,NA,NA,CAIRPQGSSYEQYF,TGTGCCATCCGCCCACAGGGAAGCTCCTACGAGCAGTACTTC
TRBJ2-5,TRBV5-5,NA,TRBD1,CASSFRDRGLTEYF,TGTGCCAGCAGCTTTCGGGACAGGGGGCTTACTGAGTACTTC
TRBJ1-5,TRBV12-3/TRBV12-4,many,NA,CASTLSRRQPQHF,TGTGCCAGCACCCTTTCCCGGCGTCAGCCCCAGCATTTT
TRBJ1-1,TRBV10-3,NA,NA,CAISEESGRGTEAFF,TGTGCCATCAGTGAGGAGAGTGGTAGGGGCACTGAAGCTTTCTTT
TRBJ2-2,TRBV15,NA,NA,CATAPRSAGTGELFF,TGTGCCACAGCCCCCCGGAGCGCCGGGACCGGGGAGCTGTTTTTT
TRBJ2-1,TRBV14,few,TRBD2,CASSQIRGGAYNEQFF,TGTGCCAGCAGCCAAATTCGGGGGGGCGCCTACAATGAGCAGTTCTTC
TRBJ2-3,TRBV2,NA,NA,CASSTRDSTDTQYF,TGTGCCAGCAGTACGAGGGACAGCACAGATACGCAGTATTTT
TRBJ2-7,TRBV5-1,few,TRBD1,CASSLVARQGPQEIYEQYF,TGCGCCAGCAGCTTGGTCGCGCGACAGGGGCCGCAAGAGATCTACGAGCAGTACTTC
TRBJ1-6,TRBV12-3/TRBV12-4,NA,TRBD1,CASSLGQGILLNSPLHF,TGTGCCAGCAGTTTGGGACAGGGGATCCTACTGAATTCACCCCTCCACTTT
TRBJ2-7,TRBV7-8,NA,TRBD1,CASSLGPGQGFGEQYF,TGTGCCAGCAGCTTAGGGCCGGGACAGGGATTCGGCGAGCAGTACTTC
TRBJ2-5,TRBV6-5,few,TRBD2,CASSYSWASGGETQYF,TGTGCCAGCAGTTACTCGTGGGCTAGCGGGGGTGAGACCCAGTACTTC
TRBJ2-1,TRBV12-3/TRBV12-4,many,NA,CASSFGGTYNEQFF,TGTGCCAGCAGTTTTGGTGGGACCTACAATGAGCAGTTCTTC
TRBJ2-5,TRBV6-4,NA,TRBD1,CASSVRGPRFQETQYF,TGTGCCAGCAGTGTGAGGGGGCCCCGCTTCCAAGAGACCCAGTACTTC
TRBJ2-2,TRBV15,few,NA,CATSRGSSSRNTGELFF,TGTGCCACCAGCAGAGGCTCGAGTTCCCGGAACACCGGGGAGCTGTTTTTT
TRBJ1-2,TRBV2,NA,NA,CASDRGGAGYGYTF,TGTGCCAGCGATAGGGGGGGTGCAGGCTATGGCTACACCTTC
TRBJ2-1,TRBV12-3/TRBV12-4,NA,NA,CARGQGRGHEQFF,TGTGCCAGGGGACAAGGCAGGGGCCATGAGCAGTTCTTC
TRBJ2-1,TRBV29-1,NA,NA,CSSLEGDGLAGYEQFF,TGCAGCTCCCTCGAGGGGGATGGGCTAGCAGGCTATGAGCAGTTCTTC
TRBJ2-1,TRBV5-1,NA,NA,CASTSRQGGYNEQFF,TGCGCCAGCACATCGAGGCAGGGGGGCTACAATGAGCAGTTCTTC
TRBJ2-1,TRBV7-9,few,TRBD2,CASSLALADEQFF,TGTGCCAGCAGCTTAGCCCTAGCGGATGAGCAGTTCTTC
TRBJ2-1,TRBV2,few,TRBD2,CASSATSGVNDEQFF,TGTGCCAGCAGTGCGACTAGCGGGGTTAATGATGAGCAGTTCTTC
TRBJ1-3,TRBV14,few,NA,CASSHMRVQNEISGNTIYF,TGTGCCAGCAGCCATATGCGCGTACAGAATGAAATCTCTGGAAACACCATATATTTT
TRBJ2-1,TRBV5-1,many,TRBD2,CASSLNGGGYNEQFF,TGCGCCAGCAGCTTGAACGGGGGGGGGTACAATGAGCAGTTCTTC
TRBJ2-2,TRBV7-8,many,TRBD2,CASSWTSGTGELFF,TGTGCCAGCAGTTGGACTAGCGGGACCGGGGAGCTGTTTTTT
TRBJ1-1,TRBV6-4,NA,NA,CASHKDTEAFF,TGTGCCAGCCATAAAGACACTGAAGCTTTCTTT
TRBJ2-5,TRBV5-1,few,NA,CASTRHGTAAQETQYF,TGCGCCAGCACCAGGCACGGTACAGCCGCTCAAGAGACCCAGTACTTC
TRBJ2-5,TRBV21-1,NA,NA,CASTPSGRAETQYF,TGTGCCAGCACCCCTAGCGGGAGGGCGGAGACCCAGTACTTC
TRBJ1-1,TRBV20-1,few,TRBD1,CSASPGGAWDTEAFF,TGCAGTGCTAGCCCAGGGGGCGCTTGGGACACTGAAGCTTTCTTT
TRBJ1-1,TRBV5-1,NA,TRBD1,CASSSLTGGKTEAFF,TGCGCCAGCAGCTCCCTTACAGGGGGGAAAACCGAAGCTTTCTTT
TRBJ2-2,TRBV5-1,few,TRBD1,CASSPTWTGLTGELFF,TGCGCCAGCAGCCCGACCTGGACAGGGCTCACCGGGGAGCTGTTTTTT